The clone carrying this TCR beta chain has a handful of counts. The antigen remains unidentified. Per germline, CDR1 SGHVS and CDR2 FNYEAQ. The CDR3 is 14 residues long. Trimming took off 4 bases at V and 2 bases at J, with 11 bases between the two ends. This sample is drawn from a study of T cell repertoires in cytomegalovirus infection. TCRdb recomputed calls from the reads with MiXCR, one row per CDR3 protein. Seen here are 900,000 to 950,000 distinct CDR3 sequences, around a third observed once, and the top ten hold about an eighth. The sample here was cultured CD8+ T cells from PBMCs, taken from culture after CMV antigen stimulation. This TCR was recovered from a human donor in good health (CMV status not recorded). Some clones in this sample may be carry-over from other donors' samples. The chain carries TRBV7-6 and TRBJ2-5; no firm D call. Here the CDR3 DNA reads TGTGCCAGCAGCTCAGAACAGCGTCAAGAGACCCAGTACTTC. The encoded protein is CASSSEQRQETQYF.